This T cell receptor beta chain derives from a study of cytomegalovirus exposure and HLA in healthy donors. Notes on the study in general: Later analysis found that TCR beta chains associated with HLA were more clonally expanded than other, equally common chains. Common viral pathogens seemed to be connected with several of the most significant clusters, according to a later analysis. In vitro data verified three CMV-associated chains as specific for CMV antigens. Follow-up analysis later connected one missense variant in DCLRE1C with trimming of TCR beta V- and J-genes.

To note about this clone: Its antigen is undetermined.

It was with 60 Vbeta and 13 Jbeta primers that the PCR ran. The assay was immunoSEQ multiplex PCR, and TCRdb's table has in-frame clones only and misses some. Here the sample spans around 86,000 clones, approximately 7.6% being singletons. The sequencing input was PBMCs. This TCR derives from a man over 45 in good health and CMV-seronegative.

The CDR3 DNA is TGTGCCAGCAGCTTAGACGGCGGGGGGGCCTCGCCTACGCAGTATTTT. As protein: CASSLDGGGASPTQYF. The rearrangement uses TRBV11-2 and TRBJ2-3; 9 positions match TRBD2. Looked up from germline, CDR1 is SGHAT and CDR2 is FQNNGV. Germline trimming cut 0 bases from V and 8 bases from J; bases unmatched to any gene: 9. The CDR3 is 16 residues long. The variable domain in full, with the rest retrieved from reference TRBV11-2 and TRBJ2-3, is EAGVAQSPRYKIIEKRQSVAFWCNPISGHATLYWYQQILGQGPKLLIQFQNNGVVDDSQLPKDRFSAERLKGVDSTLKIQPAKLEDSAVYLCASSLDGGGASPTQYFGPGTRLTVL.